This TCR beta chain originates from a study of T cell changes during pregnancy in multiple sclerosis. Only in-frame clones appear in the TCRdb table, and some are missing; sequencing was by immunoSEQ multiplex PCR. The sample lists roughly 30,000 clones, about 92% occurring once. V shed 2 bases and J shed 1 base, with 11 bases lying between them. The CDR3 covers 15 residues. Germline CDR1 and CDR2: LNHDA and SQIVND (reference sequence). The chain links TRBV19 to TRBJ1-1; a weak D match, TRBD1 (5 bases). The TCR sequence derives from a female donor with multiple sclerosis, enrolled in a pregnancy study. This specimen consisted of CD4+ T cells from peripheral blood mononuclear cells, obtained in the second trimester of pregnancy. DNA for the CDR3: TGTGCCAGTAGTATACAGGGTACCAAGAACACTGAAGCTTTCTTT. It specifies CASSIQGTKNTEAFF. Full variable domain (remainder filled in from reference TRBV19 and TRBJ1-1): DGGITQSPKYLFRKEGQNVTLSCEQNLNHDAMYWYRQDPGQGLRLIYYSQIVNDFQKGDIAEGYSVSREKKESFPLTVTSAQKNPTAFYLCASSIQGTKNTEAFFGQGTRLTVV.